Each of the 29 T cell receptor beta chains below was sequenced from the same sample in a study of blood T cell repertoires in COVID-19. Assay used: immunoSEQ multiplex PCR; TCRdb lists only in-frame clones, some missing. The table has over 350,000 clones, 85% to 90% seen once. Material: PBMCs or T cells enriched from blood (not recorded which). The receptor set was obtained from a young woman with acute COVID-19.

V usage is TRBV7-8 and J usage is TRBJ1-2, with a weak D call TRBD1 (5 bases). V gave up 5 bases and J gave up 3 bases, with 16 bases separating them. Germline CDR1 is SGHVS and CDR2 is FQNEAQ. This CDR3 region has 15 residues. The CDR3 DNA is TGTGCCAGCAGCCCGACTCGGGGGTTGGACTATGGCTACACCTTC. Translating it yields CASSPTRGLDYGYTF.

The chain's CDR3 is CASSQALQGGQGSPLHF. CDR3 bases: TGCGCCAGCAGCCAGGCCCTTCAGGGGGGACAGGGTTCACCCCTCCACTTT. The chain is built from TRBV4-1 and TRBJ1-6; 9 bases fit TRBD1. Unmatched junction bases numbered 12, after V lost 3 bases and J lost 9 bases. The CDR3 extends over 17 amino acids. In germline, CDR1 is MGHRA, CDR2 YSYEKL.

The rearrangement uses TRBV5-1 and TRBJ2-7, with 9 bases matching TRBD1. In germline, CDR1 is SGHRS, CDR2 YFSETQ. The junction had 5 bases not matched to a gene; V was cut back by 0 bases and J by 4 bases. The CDR3 runs 15 residues. DNA for the CDR3: TGCGCCAGCAGCTTGGTTTCGGGACAGGGATACGAGCAGTACTTC. It yields the protein CASSLVSGQGYEQYF. Combining the CDR3 with reference TRBV5-1 and TRBJ2-7 gives the whole variable domain KAGVTQTPRYLIKTRGQQVTLSCSPISGHRSVSWYQQTPGQGLQFLFEYFSETQRNKGNFPGRFSGRQFSNSRSEMNVSTLELGDSALYLCASSLVSGQGYEQYFGPGTRLTVT.

V usage is TRBV30 and J usage is TRBJ1-6; D not certain. Trimming removed 1 base from V and 10 bases from J, with 20 bases in between. The CDR3 spans 16 residues. Germline V lookup: CDR1 GTSNPN, CDR2 SVGIG (reference sequence). The CDR3 sequence is CAWSEVGSFRESPLHF. CDR3 bases: TGTGCCTGGAGTGAAGTGGGATCGTTCCGGGAATCACCCCTCCACTTT.

CDR3 amino acids: CASARTSGGGNEQFF. The CDR3 DNA reads TGTGCCAGCGCAAGGACTAGCGGGGGAGGAAATGAGCAGTTCTTC. V usage is TRBV18 and J usage is TRBJ2-1; the match to TRBD2 covers 13 bases. With 8 bases clipped from V and 7 bases from J, the junction kept 8 bases outside the gene matches. CDR1 is KGHSH, CDR2 LQKENI, per germline. CDR3 length: 15 amino acids. Full variable domain (outside the CDR3, taken from reference TRBV18 and TRBJ2-1): NAGVMQNPRHLVRRRGQEARLRCSPMKGHSHVYWYRQLPEEGLKFMVYLQKENIIDESGMPKERFSAEFPKEGPSILRIQQVVRGDSAAYFCASARTSGGGNEQFFGPGTRLTVL.

This clone has just a few counts. The chain couples TRBV5-1 to TRBJ2-7, with 10 bases matching TRBD1. V lost 4 bases, J lost 3 bases, and 4 bases stayed unmatched. Germline V gives CDR1 SGHRS, CDR2 YFSETQ. CDR3 length: 14 amino acids. The CDR3: CASSQGQGFYEQYF. CDR3 DNA: TGCGCCAGCAGCCAGGGACAGGGGTTCTACGAGCAGTACTTC.

The chain combines TRBV9 with TRBJ1-1; D is perhaps TRBD1 (5 bases). The CDR3 covers 16 residues. Per the germline V gene, CDR1 is SGDLS and CDR2 is YYNGEE. With 0 bases removed from V and 0 bases from J, the gap between germline ends came to 12 bases. The CDR3 coding sequence is TGTGCCAGCAGCGTAGGTTTTGACAGACTGAACACTGAAGCTTTCTTT. Protein: CASSVGFDRLNTEAFF. The variable domain in full, with the rest retrieved from reference TRBV9 and TRBJ1-1, is DSGVTQTPKHLITATGQRVTLRCSPRSGDLSVYWYQQSLDQGLQFLIQYYNGEERAKGNILERFSAQQFPDLHSELNLSSLELGDSALYFCASSVGFDRLNTEAFFGQGTRLTVV.

This chain uses TRBV19 with TRBJ1-4; D not resolved. Germline CDR1 reads LNHDA; CDR2 reads SQIVND (reference sequence). The CDR3 spans 12 residues. CDR3 DNA sequence: TGTGCAAATAGAGCAACTAATGAAAAACTGTTTTTT. Protein sequence: CANRATNEKLFF.

The chain carries TRBV30 and TRBJ1-1, with 7 bases aligning to TRBD1. CDR1 and CDR2 (germline): GTSNPN, SVGIG (reference sequence). V was pared by 3 bases and J by 4 bases, with 5 bases of the junction left unmatched. This CDR3 has 13 residues. CDR3 residues: CAWRVQGPTEAFF. The CDR3 coding sequence is TGTGCCTGGAGAGTACAGGGGCCCACTGAAGCTTTCTTT.

In its sample, this clone was seen a few times. The chain recombines TRBV27 with TRBJ1-4; 10 positions agree with TRBD1. Germline loops: CDR1 MNHEY, CDR2 SMNVEV (reference sequence). With 6 bases clipped from V and 3 bases from J, the junction kept 4 bases outside the gene matches. The CDR3 is made up of 15 amino acids. The CDR3 spells CASSGQGGPNEKLFF. CDR3 in DNA: TGTGCCAGCAGCGGACAGGGGGGACCTAATGAAAAACTGTTTTTT.

This chain connects TRBV7-9 to TRBJ1-6; 7 bases line up with TRBD1. Losses at the gene ends were 6 bases for V and 3 bases for J; bases not matched to a gene: 5. CDR3 length: 15 amino acids. The germline V gene has CDR1 SEHNR and CDR2 FQNEAQ (reference sequence). CDR3 sequence reads: CASRTGQFYNSPLHF. CDR3 bases: TGTGCCAGCAGGACGGGACAGTTCTATAATTCACCCCTCCACTTT.

J is TRBJ2-5 and V is TRBV24-1, with 8 bases aligning to TRBD2. The V segment lost 3 bases and the J segment 2 bases; nucleotides outside the gene matches: 10. The germline V gene encodes CDR1 KGHDR and CDR2 SFDVKD. The CDR3 is 17 amino acids. For the CDR3, the DNA is TGTGCCACCAGTGATGCCTCGGGTCGCGGGAGGCAAGAGACCCAGTACTTC. Protein: CATSDASGRGRQETQYF.

The chain has TRBV12-3 or TRBV12-4 and TRBJ1-1; the D gene is possibly TRBD1 (5 bases). The CDR3 covers 13 residues. The V end lost 5 bases, the J end lost 7 bases, and 14 bases lay between the germline ends. The CDR3 nucleotides are TGTGCCAGCAGTCTTCGACAGTGGGTTGAAGCTTTCTTT. As protein: CASSLRQWVEAFF.

V gene TRBV7-3 combines with J gene TRBJ2-2; 8 nucleotides match TRBD1. Unmatched junction bases numbered 2, after V lost 2 bases and J lost 3 bases. In germline, CDR1 is SGHTA, CDR2 FQGTGA. The CDR3 extends over 15 amino acids. CDR3 residues: CASSLQGADTGELFF. In DNA form, the CDR3 reads TGTGCCAGCAGCTTACAGGGGGCAGACACCGGGGAGCTGTTTTTT.

This chain links TRBV4-2 with TRBJ1-1; TRBD1 might be the D (6 bases). CDR1 is LGHNA and CDR2 is YNFKEQ in the germline V gene. The CDR3 runs to 15 residues. The germline V and J ends were trimmed by 3 bases and 4 bases, with 15 bases remaining between them. CDR3 sequence: CASSHPRGGGTEAFF. The CDR3, as DNA: TGTGCCAGCAGCCACCCTCGGGGGGGCGGCACTGAAGCTTTCTTT.

The chain uses TRBV21-1 and TRBJ2-7; the table gives TRBD1 as D, unverified against the DNA. TRBV21-1 corresponds to a pseudogene. CDR3 length: 15 residues. The CDR3 is CASSKGTGGSYEQYF. The DNA for the CDR3 is TGTGCCAGCAGCAAAGGTACAGGGGGCTCTTACGAGCAGTACTTC.

V and J are TRBV7-9 and TRBJ2-7, with TRBD1 matching over 9 bases. The ends lost 5 bases at V and 4 bases at J; junction bases unmatched: 9. This CDR3 has 15 residues. Germline CDR1 reads SEHNR; CDR2 reads FQNEAQ (reference sequence). The chain's CDR3 is CASSPGVQGAYEQYF. In DNA form, the CDR3 reads TGTGCCAGCAGCCCAGGGGTACAGGGGGCTTACGAGCAGTACTTC.

This chain joins TRBV14 and TRBJ1-4; 7 nucleotides match TRBD1. V shed 4 bases and J 0 bases; nucleotides not matched to a gene: 8. The CDR3 is made up of 17 amino acids. Germline CDR1 reads SGHDN; CDR2 reads FVKESK. Written as DNA, the CDR3 is TGTGCCAGCAGCCGCTTGACAGGGAGTGCAACTAATGAAAAACTGTTTTTT. It encodes CASSRLTGSATNEKLFF. The full variable domain, with the rest looked up from reference TRBV14 and TRBJ1-4, is EAGVTQFPSHSVIEKGQTVTLRCDPISGHDNLYWYRRVMGKEIKFLLHFVKESKQDESGMPNNRFLAERTGGTYSTLKVQPAELEDSGVYFCASSRLTGSATNEKLFFGSGTQLSVL.

The chain links TRBV19 to TRBJ1-2; the D gene is possibly TRBD1 (6 bases). Trimming pared 9 bases from V and 4 bases from J, leaving 18 bases between. There are 14 residues in the CDR3. Germline V gene data show CDR1 as LNHDA and CDR2 as SQIVND (reference sequence). CDR3 amino acids: CASHSLDRLYGYTF. CDR3 in DNA: TGTGCCAGCCATTCCCTCGACAGGCTCTATGGCTACACCTTC.

The V call is TRBV7-2, the J call TRBJ1-1, with 9 bases that match TRBD1. Germline values: CDR1 SGHTA, CDR2 FQGNSA. After removal of 4 bases from V and 4 bases from J, the junction contained 7 bases not matched to a gene. CDR3 length: 15 residues. The CDR3 nucleotides read TGTGCCAGCAGCTCTACAGGGGGCTCTAGCACTGAAGCTTTCTTT. Translating it yields CASSSTGGSSTEAFF.

This clone has only a few counts. This sample includes further DNA sequences coding for the same CDR3. This CDR3 is CATSEGGYGYTF. The CDR3 DNA is TGTGCCACCAGTGAAGGCGGATATGGCTACACCTTC. V and J are TRBV24-1 and TRBJ1-2; D not certain. Germline lookup yields CDR1 KGHDR and CDR2 SFDVKD. Trimming pared 4 bases from V and 5 bases from J, leaving 7 bases between. This CDR3 is built from 12 residues.

CDR3 sequence (DNA): TGTGCCACCGGACAGGGGAGTGTCGAGACCCAGTACTTC. It encodes CATGQGSVETQYF. J is TRBJ2-5 and V is TRBV24-1, with 9 bases that match TRBD1. Germline-derived CDR1 and CDR2 are KGHDR and SFDVKD. This CDR3 is built from 13 residues. V was clipped by 9 bases and J by 5 bases; unmatched bases: 6.

The chain is built from TRBV28 and TRBJ1-5, with D hard to call. Germline V gives CDR1 MDHEN, CDR2 SYDVKM. The CDR3 sequence is 15 residues long. The V end was cut by 3 bases, the J end by 2 bases, with 11 bases between. CDR3 region: CASSFGHFGNQPQHF. The CDR3 DNA reads as TGTGCCAGCAGTTTTGGGCATTTTGGCAATCAGCCCCAGCATTTT.

The CDR3 sequence: CASTRLAGGREQYF. The CDR3, as DNA: TGTGCCAGCACTAGACTAGCGGGGGGGAGGGAGCAGTACTTC. The chain joins TRBV2 to TRBJ2-7, with 14 nucleotides matching TRBD2. Germline V gene data show CDR1 as SNHLY and CDR2 as FYNNEI. J was trimmed by 7 bases and V by 7 bases; bases with no gene match: 6. This CDR3 spans 14 amino acids. Full variable domain (missing parts from reference TRBV2 and TRBJ2-7): EPEVTQTPSHQVTQMGQEVILRCVPISNHLYFYWYRQILGQKVEFLVSFYNNEISEKSEIFDDQFSVERPDGSNFTLKIRSTKLEDSAMYFCASTRLAGGREQYFGPGTRLTVT.

The count of this clone is one. The CDR3 DNA is TGTGCCTGGAGCTGGGGAGGGTCCGGCTCCTACGAGCAGTACTTC. Translation: CAWSWGGSGSYEQYF. V and J are TRBV30 and TRBJ2-7; 7 bases are a match to TRBD2. The CDR3 runs 15 residues. The V and J ends lost 3 bases and 0 bases, in that order; junction bases with no gene match: 8. The germline V gene encodes CDR1 GTSNPN and CDR2 SVGIG (reference sequence).

This chain connects TRBV6-1 to TRBJ2-3; D is perhaps TRBD2 (6 bases). The germline gives CDR1 MNHNS, CDR2 SASEGT. V dropped 2 bases and J dropped 2 bases, with 17 bases sitting between them. The CDR3 covers 17 residues. The CDR3 reads CASSEKEGRAPTDTQYF. CDR3 sequence (DNA): TGTGCCAGCAGTGAAAAGGAGGGCAGAGCCCCCACAGATACGCAGTATTTT.

The rearrangement uses TRBV4-1 and TRBJ2-1; D may be TRBD2 (6 bases). V gave up 4 bases and J gave up 1 base, with 14 bases separating them. CDR1 is MGHRA and CDR2 is YSYEKL in the germline V gene. The length of the CDR3 is 16 residues. The CDR3 region is CASSPMGGVSYNEQFF. As DNA, the CDR3 is TGCGCCAGCAGCCCCATGGGCGGGGTTTCCTACAATGAGCAGTTCTTC.

In DNA, the CDR3 is TGTGCCAGCAGCCATTCATTTCCGGCTAGCGGGGGCCTGGGAGAGACCCAGTACTTC. This codes for CASSHSFPASGGLGETQYF. The chain couples TRBV3-1 (or the pseudogene TRBV3-2) to TRBJ2-5, with 10 bases that match TRBD2. Germline V lookup: CDR1 LGHDT, CDR2 YNNKEL (reference sequence). Germline trimming cut 3 bases from V and 4 bases from J; bases unmatched to any gene: 17. The CDR3 is made up of 19 amino acids.

V is TRBV7-2 and J is TRBJ2-7, with 8 bases aligning to TRBD2. Germline V gene data show CDR1 as SGHTA and CDR2 as FQGNSA. This CDR3 region has 14 residues. V gave up 5 bases and J gave up 4 bases; unmatched junction bases: 7. The CDR3 reads CASSPPGLGYEQYF. CDR3 nucleotides: TGTGCCAGCAGCCCACCGGGACTAGGGTACGAGCAGTACTTC.